Listed here are 4 T cell receptor beta chains from one sample, sequenced in a study of blood T cells in healthy people across ages. With a J-beta primer mix and a sample-barcoded 5' primer, a second PCR ran roughly 7 to 11 cycles. TCRdb recomputed calls from the 5' RACE reads with MiXCR, one row per CDR3 protein. The sample lists about a million distinct CDR3 sequences, roughly 51% occurring once. The sequencing input was blood. Every receptor here comes from a woman in her sixties or seventies in good health.

This clonotype was recorded a few times. The chain joins TRBV7-6 to TRBJ1-1, with a tentative D call TRBD1 (5 bases). The CDR3 sequence is 16 residues long. Germline-derived CDR1 and CDR2 are SGHVS and FNYEAQ. V was pared by 4 bases and J by 1 base, with 16 bases between. The CDR3 region is CASSSEPSGGNTEAFF. CDR3 in DNA: TGTGCCAGCAGCTCGGAACCCTCTGGGGGGAACACTGAAGCTTTCTTT.

This chain joins TRBV20-1 and TRBJ2-3; D is undetermined. Trimming took 7 bases from V and 1 from J, leaving 6 bases between them. CDR3 length: 11 amino acids. The germline gives CDR1 DFQATT, CDR2 SNEGSKA (reference sequence). The CDR3 is CSVQRTDTQYF. CDR3 sequence (DNA): TGCAGTGTCCAGCGCACAGATACGCAGTATTTT.

The chain is built from TRBV20-1 and TRBJ2-5; 9 positions match TRBD1. CDR1 and CDR2 from the germline V gene are DFQATT and SNEGSKA (reference sequence). This CDR3 is 12 amino acids long. Losses at the gene ends were 6 bases for V and 4 bases for J; bases not matched to a gene: 3. The CDR3 DNA reads TGCAGTGCCAAGACAGGGGGAGAGACCCAGTACTTC. This translates into CSAKTGGETQYF.

The chain employs TRBV24-1 and TRBJ2-5, with 11 bases lining up with TRBD2. This CDR3 contains 15 residues. Per the germline V gene, CDR1 is KGHDR and CDR2 is SFDVKD. J was trimmed by 0 bases and V by 9 bases; bases with no gene match: 5. CDR3 DNA sequence: TGTGCCACCTCGGGACTAGCGGCGAACCAAGAGACCCAGTACTTC. The encoded protein is CATSGLAANQETQYF.